The entry that follows covers one TCR beta chain sequence. In the authors' methods: Researchers report that nucleated cell counts were estimated from reference gene primer amplification. Sequencing was performed with immunoSEQ multiplex PCR; in TCRdb, only in-frame clones are kept and a portion is missing. That table supplies the V and J calls and clone size; D and trimming were determined from the DNA. The sample holds about 290,000 clones, around 81% seen once. The germline CDR1 and CDR2 sequences are ENHRY and SYGVKD. This CDR3 is built from 13 residues. V was pared by 3 bases and J by 0 bases, with 5 bases between. These data originate in a study of blood T cell repertoires in COVID-19. The wider study: The study drew acute and convalescent COVID-19 samples from the United States, Italy and Spain. Sources were T cells, B-cell-depleted T cells, or PBMCs; the material itself was cDNA or gDNA.

The V gene is TRBV10-3, the J gene TRBJ1-1; no clear D gene. Sequencing used peripheral blood. This TCR was sampled from a woman aged 50 to 60 with active or convalescent COVID-19. In DNA form, the CDR3 reads TGTGCCATCAGTGACAGGATGAACACTGAAGCTTTCTTT. As protein: CAISDRMNTEAFF.